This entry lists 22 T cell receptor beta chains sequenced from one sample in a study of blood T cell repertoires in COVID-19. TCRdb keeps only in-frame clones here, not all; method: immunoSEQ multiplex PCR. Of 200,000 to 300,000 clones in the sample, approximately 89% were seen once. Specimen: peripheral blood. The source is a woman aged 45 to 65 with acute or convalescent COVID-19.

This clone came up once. CDR3 sequence (DNA): TGTGCCAGCAGTCCCGGGACAGGGCGGGAATACGAGCAGTACTTC. Amino acid sequence: CASSPGTGREYEQYF. This chain connects TRBV27 to TRBJ2-7; 9 bases fit TRBD1. J lost 4 bases, V lost 5 bases, and 9 bases had no gene match. CDR3 length equals 15 residues. Germline V gives CDR1 MNHEY, CDR2 SMNVEV (reference sequence).

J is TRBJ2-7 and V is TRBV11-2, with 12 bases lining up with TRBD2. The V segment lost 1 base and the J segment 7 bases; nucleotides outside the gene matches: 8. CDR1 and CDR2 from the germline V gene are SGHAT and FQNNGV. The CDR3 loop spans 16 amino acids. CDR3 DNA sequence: TGTGCCAGCAGCTTAGGAGGACTAGCGGGACCATGGGAGCAGTACTTC. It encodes CASSLGGLAGPWEQYF.

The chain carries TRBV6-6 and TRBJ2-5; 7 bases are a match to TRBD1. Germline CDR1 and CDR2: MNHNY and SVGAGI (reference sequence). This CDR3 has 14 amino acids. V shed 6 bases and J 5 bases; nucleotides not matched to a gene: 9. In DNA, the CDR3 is TGTGCCAGCAGGCTCGGACAGGCTGGGGAGACCCAGTACTTC. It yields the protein CASRLGQAGETQYF.

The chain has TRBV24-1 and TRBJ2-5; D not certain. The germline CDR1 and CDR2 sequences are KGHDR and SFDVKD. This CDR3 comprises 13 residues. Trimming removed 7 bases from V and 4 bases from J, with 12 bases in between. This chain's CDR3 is CATSSGALETQYF. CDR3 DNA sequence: TGTGCCACCAGCTCAGGCGCCCTAGAGACCCAGTACTTC.

The CDR3 sequence: CASSSSDRGTEAFF. The CDR3 nucleotides are TGTGCCAGCAGCTCCTCGGACAGAGGCACTGAAGCTTTCTTT. This rearrangement joins TRBV7-9 to TRBJ1-1, with a tentative D call TRBD1 (6 bases). Germline-derived CDR1 and CDR2 are SEHNR and FQNEAQ (reference sequence). Trimming took 4 bases from V and 4 from J, leaving 13 bases between them. This CDR3 is 14 amino acids long.

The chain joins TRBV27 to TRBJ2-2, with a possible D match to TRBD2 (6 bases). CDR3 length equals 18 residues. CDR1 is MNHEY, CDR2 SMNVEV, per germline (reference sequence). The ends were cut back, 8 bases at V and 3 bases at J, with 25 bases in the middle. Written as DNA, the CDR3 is TGTGCCAGCCGACGAATGGACTGGGGCTGGGGGGACACCGGGGAGCTGTTTTTT. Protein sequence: CASRRMDWGWGDTGELFF.

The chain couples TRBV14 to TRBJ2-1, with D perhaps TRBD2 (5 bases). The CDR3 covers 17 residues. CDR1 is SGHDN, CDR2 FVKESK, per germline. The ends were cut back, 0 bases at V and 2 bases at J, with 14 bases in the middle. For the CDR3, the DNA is TGTGCCAGCAGCCAAGACCGAGGGTTCCTCACCTACAATGAGCAGTTCTTC. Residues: CASSQDRGFLTYNEQFF.

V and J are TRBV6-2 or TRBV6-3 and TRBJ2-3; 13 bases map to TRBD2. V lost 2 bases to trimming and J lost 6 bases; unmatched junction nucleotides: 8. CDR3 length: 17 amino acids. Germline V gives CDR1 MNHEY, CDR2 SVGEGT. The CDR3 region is CASSYRRLAGGHDTQYF. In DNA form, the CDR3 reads TGTGCCAGCAGTTACCGAAGACTAGCGGGAGGTCACGATACGCAGTATTTT.

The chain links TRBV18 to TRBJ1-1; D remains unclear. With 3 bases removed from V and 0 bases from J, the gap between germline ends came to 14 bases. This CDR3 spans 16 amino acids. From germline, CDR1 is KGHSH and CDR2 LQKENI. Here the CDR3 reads CASSPLAGGMNTEAFF. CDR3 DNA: TGTGCCAGCTCACCCCTCGCGGGAGGAATGAACACTGAAGCTTTCTTT.

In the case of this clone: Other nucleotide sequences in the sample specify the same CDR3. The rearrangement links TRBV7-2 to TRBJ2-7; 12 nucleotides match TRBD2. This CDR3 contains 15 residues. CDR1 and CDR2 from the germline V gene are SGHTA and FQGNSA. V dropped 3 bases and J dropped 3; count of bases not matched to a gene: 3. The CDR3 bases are TGTGCCAGCAGCTTGACTAGCGGGAGAGGCTACGAGCAGTACTTC. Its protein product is CASSLTSGRGYEQYF.

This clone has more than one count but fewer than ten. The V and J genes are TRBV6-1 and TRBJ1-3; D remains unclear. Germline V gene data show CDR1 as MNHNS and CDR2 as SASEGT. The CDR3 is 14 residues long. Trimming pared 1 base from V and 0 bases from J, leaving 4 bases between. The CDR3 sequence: CASSEDSSGNTIYF. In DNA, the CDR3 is TGTGCCAGCAGTGAAGACAGCTCTGGAAACACCATATATTTT.

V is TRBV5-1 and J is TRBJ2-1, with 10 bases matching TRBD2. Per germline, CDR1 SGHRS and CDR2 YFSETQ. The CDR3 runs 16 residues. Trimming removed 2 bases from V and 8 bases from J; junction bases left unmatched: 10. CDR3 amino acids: CASSFLLAGASDEQFF. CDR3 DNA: TGCGCCAGCAGCTTCCTTCTAGCGGGAGCTAGCGATGAGCAGTTCTTC.

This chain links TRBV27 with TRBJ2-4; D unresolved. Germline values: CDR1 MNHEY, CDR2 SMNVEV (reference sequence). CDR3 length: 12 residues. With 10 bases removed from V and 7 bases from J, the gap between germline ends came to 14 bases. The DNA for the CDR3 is TGTGCCACCCCGAGCTCCTACAACATTCAGTACTTC. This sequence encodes CATPSSYNIQYF.

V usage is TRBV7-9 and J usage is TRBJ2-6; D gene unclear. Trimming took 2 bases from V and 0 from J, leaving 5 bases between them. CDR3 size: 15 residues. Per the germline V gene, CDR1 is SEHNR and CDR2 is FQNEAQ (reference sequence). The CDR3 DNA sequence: TGTGCCAGCAGCTTAAGTAGCTCTGGGGCCAACGTCCTGACTTTC. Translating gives CASSLSSSGANVLTF.

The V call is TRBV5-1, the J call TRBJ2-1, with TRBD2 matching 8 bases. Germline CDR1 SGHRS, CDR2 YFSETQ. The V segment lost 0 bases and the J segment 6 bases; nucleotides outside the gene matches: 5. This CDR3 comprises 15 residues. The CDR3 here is CASSLASGSGNEQFF. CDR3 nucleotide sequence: TGCGCCAGCAGCTTGGCCAGCGGGAGTGGCAATGAGCAGTTCTTC.

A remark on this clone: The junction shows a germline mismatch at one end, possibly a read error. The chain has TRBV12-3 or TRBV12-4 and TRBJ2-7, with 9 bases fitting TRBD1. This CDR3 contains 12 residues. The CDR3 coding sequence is TGTGCCAGCAGTCTTAGCCCGGGACAGGGCCACTTC. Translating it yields CASSLSPGQGHF.

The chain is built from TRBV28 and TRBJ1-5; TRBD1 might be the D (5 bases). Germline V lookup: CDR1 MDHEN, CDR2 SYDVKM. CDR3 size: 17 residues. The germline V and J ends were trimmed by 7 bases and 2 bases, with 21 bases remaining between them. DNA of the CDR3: TGTGCCAGCATCCTGGGAGGAGGGGCACGCCGCAATCAGCCCCAGCATTTT. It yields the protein CASILGGGARRNQPQHF. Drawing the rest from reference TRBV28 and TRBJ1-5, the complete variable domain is DVKVTQSSRYLVKRTGEKVFLECVQDMDHENMFWYRQDPGLGLRLIYFSYDVKMKEKGDIPEGYSVSREKKERFSLILESASTNQTSMYLCASILGGGARRNQPQHFGDGTRLSIL.

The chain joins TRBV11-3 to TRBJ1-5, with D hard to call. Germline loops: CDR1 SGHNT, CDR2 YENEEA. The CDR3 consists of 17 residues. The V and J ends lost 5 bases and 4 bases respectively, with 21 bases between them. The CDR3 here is CASSLLLGLYVNQPQHF. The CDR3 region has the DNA TGTGCCAGCAGCCTGCTATTAGGACTTTATGTAAATCAGCCCCAGCATTTT. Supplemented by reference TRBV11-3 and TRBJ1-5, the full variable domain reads EAGVVQSPRYKIIEKKQPVAFWCNPISGHNTLYWYLQNLGQGPELLIRYENEEAVDDSQLPKDRFSAERLKGVDSTLKIQPAELGDSAVYLCASSLLLGLYVNQPQHFGDGTRLSIL.

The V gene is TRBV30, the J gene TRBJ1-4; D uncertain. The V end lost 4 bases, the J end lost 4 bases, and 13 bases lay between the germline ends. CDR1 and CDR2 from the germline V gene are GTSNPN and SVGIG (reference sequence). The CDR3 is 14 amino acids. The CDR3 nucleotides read TGTGCCTGGATGGCGGGCGGAATTAATGAAAAACTGTTTTTT. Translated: CAWMAGGINEKLFF.

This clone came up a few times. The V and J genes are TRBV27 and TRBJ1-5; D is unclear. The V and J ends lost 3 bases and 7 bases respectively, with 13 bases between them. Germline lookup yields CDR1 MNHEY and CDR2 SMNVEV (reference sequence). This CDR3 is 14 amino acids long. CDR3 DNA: TGTGCCAGCAGTTTGGCGGGGAGCGGGCAGCCCCAGCATTTT. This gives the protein CASSLAGSGQPQHF.

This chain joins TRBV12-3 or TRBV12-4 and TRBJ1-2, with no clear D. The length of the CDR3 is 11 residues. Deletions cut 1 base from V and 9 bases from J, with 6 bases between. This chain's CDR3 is CASSLDERYTF. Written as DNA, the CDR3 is TGTGCCAGCAGTTTAGACGAGCGCTACACCTTC.

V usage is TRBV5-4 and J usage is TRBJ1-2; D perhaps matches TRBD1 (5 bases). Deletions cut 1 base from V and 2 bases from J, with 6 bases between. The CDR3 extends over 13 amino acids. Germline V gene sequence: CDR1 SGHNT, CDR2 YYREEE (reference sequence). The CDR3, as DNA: TGTGCCAGCAGCTTGAAGGGGAACTATGGCTACACCTTC. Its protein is CASSLKGNYGYTF.